Listed below are T cell receptor beta chains from one sample, sequenced in a study of blood T cell repertoires in COVID-19. Data came from immunoSEQ multiplex PCR; TCRdb stores just in-frame clones and leaves some out. The data show 30,000 to 35,000 clones, about 88% seen once. Sequencing used peripheral blood. Receptors originate from a man older than 75 with acute or convalescent COVID-19. Both conserved end residues are part of each CDR3. Fields, in order: CDR3 protein, J gene, D gene, V gene. D genes are given only for firm matches.

CDR3aa: CASSQSTVQNTEAFF
j_gene: TRBJ1-1
d_gene: NA
v_gene: TRBV4-2

CDR3aa: CANSPTFRDRGSTEAFF
j_gene: TRBJ1-1
d_gene: TRBD1
v_gene: TRBV7-9

CDR3aa: CASSPGLNTGELFF
j_gene: TRBJ2-2
d_gene: NA
v_gene: TRBV7-2

CDR3aa: CASSLEETGELFF
j_gene: TRBJ2-2
d_gene: NA
v_gene: TRBV28

CDR3aa: CASSLNRGYNSPLHF
j_gene: TRBJ1-6
d_gene: TRBD1
v_gene: TRBV5-1

CDR3aa: CAWTSRPGAYGYTF
j_gene: TRBJ1-2
d_gene: NA
v_gene: TRBV30

CDR3aa: CSVEWDRGSYTF
j_gene: TRBJ1-2
d_gene: TRBD1
v_gene: TRBV29-1

CDR3aa: CASSPTGTPGNTIYF
j_gene: TRBJ1-3
d_gene: TRBD1
v_gene: TRBV10-2

CDR3aa: CASSSPGRAGANVLTF
j_gene: TRBJ2-6
d_gene: TRBD2
v_gene: TRBV5-5

CDR3aa: CASRPGLVSEQFF
j_gene: TRBJ2-1
d_gene: TRBD2
v_gene: TRBV14

CDR3aa: CASSQSDRQEINNEQFF
j_gene: TRBJ2-1
d_gene: TRBD1
v_gene: TRBV14

CDR3aa: CASSLGGDSSYEQYF
j_gene: TRBJ2-7
d_gene: NA
v_gene: TRBV5-1

CDR3aa: CASSFRQGAGETQYF
j_gene: TRBJ2-5
d_gene: TRBD1
v_gene: TRBV5-4

CDR3aa: CASSDGLAGEQYF
j_gene: TRBJ2-7
d_gene: TRBD2
v_gene: TRBV10-1

CDR3aa: CASKRTMNTGELFF
j_gene: TRBJ2-2
d_gene: NA
v_gene: TRBV28

CDR3aa: CASSLELAGSEQYF
j_gene: TRBJ2-7
d_gene: TRBD2
v_gene: TRBV7-9

CDR3aa: CASSPEPGQYIQYF
j_gene: TRBJ2-4
d_gene: TRBD1
v_gene: TRBV7-2

CDR3aa: CASRSVGVYGYTF
j_gene: TRBJ1-2
d_gene: NA
v_gene: TRBV27

CDR3aa: CASSQEAGARTGELFF
j_gene: TRBJ2-2
d_gene: NA
v_gene: TRBV3-1/TRBV3-2

CDR3aa: CASSFLSRGFF
j_gene: TRBJ1-1
d_gene: NA
v_gene: TRBV28

CDR3aa: CASGTRLLSYTF
j_gene: TRBJ1-2
d_gene: NA
v_gene: TRBV3-1/TRBV3-2

CDR3aa: CAWGGGEAFF
j_gene: TRBJ1-1
d_gene: NA
v_gene: TRBV30

CDR3aa: CASTRLARTGELFF
j_gene: TRBJ2-2
d_gene: TRBD2
v_gene: TRBV6-5

CDR3aa: CASSEDRDNEKLFF
j_gene: TRBJ1-4
d_gene: NA
v_gene: TRBV6-1